This entry concerns a single T cell receptor beta chain. This entry belongs to a study of CD8+ T cells in alopecia areata. Across the whole study: In an open-label trial, patients got 5 to 10 mg tofacitinib twice daily. Severity of treated patients was scored by affected scalp percentage.

Extraction and reverse transcription of RNA yielded cDNA as the sequencing template. The data were produced by immunoSEQ multiplex PCR, yet TCRdb's version contains in-frame clones alone and is incomplete. The sample holds fewer than 150,000 clones, 82% seen once. The CDR3 covers 14 residues. V lost 2 bases to trimming and J lost 4 bases; unmatched junction nucleotides: 4. Germline V gives CDR1 SGHRS, CDR2 YFSETQ. Treatment indicated: oral pan-JAK inhibitor, 5-10 mg twice daily. Those with alopecia areata gave lesional scalp punch biopsies and peripheral blood. The rearrangement joins TRBV5-1 to TRBJ1-1, with TRBD1 identical over 8 bases. Sequencing was performed on CD8+ T cells sorted from blood, taken at week 4, from a patient treated with tofacitinib. The clonotype comes from a human donor with alopecia areata. The CDR3 bases are TGCGCCAGCAGCTTCAGGGGGCAGGGCACTGAAGCTTTCTTT. Its protein product is CASSFRGQGTEAFF. The variable domain in full, completed from reference TRBV5-1 and TRBJ1-1, reads KAGVTQTPRYLIKTRGQQVTLSCSPISGHRSVSWYQQTPGQGLQFLFEYFSETQRNKGNFPGRFSGRQFSNSRSEMNVSTLELGDSALYLCASSFRGQGTEAFFGQGTRLTVV.